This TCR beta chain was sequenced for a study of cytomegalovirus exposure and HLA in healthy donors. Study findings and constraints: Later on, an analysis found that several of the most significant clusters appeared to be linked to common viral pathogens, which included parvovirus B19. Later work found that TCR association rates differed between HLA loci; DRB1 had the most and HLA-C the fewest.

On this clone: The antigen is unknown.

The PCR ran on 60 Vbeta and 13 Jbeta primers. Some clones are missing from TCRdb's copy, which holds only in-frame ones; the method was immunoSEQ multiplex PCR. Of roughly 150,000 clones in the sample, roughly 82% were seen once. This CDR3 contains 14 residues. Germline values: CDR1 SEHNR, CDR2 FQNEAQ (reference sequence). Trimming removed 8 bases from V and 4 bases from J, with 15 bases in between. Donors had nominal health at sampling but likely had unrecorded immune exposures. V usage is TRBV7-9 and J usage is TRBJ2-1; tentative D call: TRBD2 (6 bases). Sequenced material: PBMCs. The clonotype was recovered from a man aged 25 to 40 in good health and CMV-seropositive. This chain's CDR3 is CASHTVAAYNEQFF. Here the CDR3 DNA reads TGTGCCAGCCATACTGTAGCGGCTTACAATGAGCAGTTCTTC.